This T cell receptor (beta chain) is from a study of beta chain features in type 1 diabetes (dated by TCRdb to 2016 to 2019). Context from the whole study: Mean age, gender distribution, total cell number and subset yield did not differ between patients and healthy donors. A total of roughly 100 million sorted cells were examined across all samples, and the number of cells per subset was strongly correlated with RNA yield. The study compared the TCRB repertoires of sorted circulating CD4+ T cell subsets in recently diagnosed type 1 diabetes patients with those in matched healthy donors. Regulatory and stem cell-like memory subsets were obtained from only 8 patients and roughly eight healthy donors, while naive and central memory subsets were obtained from all 28 donors. Broad study findings and their caveats: Only small numbers of individuals were included in the HLA sub-analyses, which left unresolved whether HLA type had any influence on TCRB rearrangement. Because cDNA was sequenced instead of genomic DNA, activated cells with high expression could be over-represented, although the groups did not differ in activation or CD3 levels. The naive, central memory and regulatory TCRB repertoires appeared to resemble one another more closely among patients than among healthy donors. Type 1 diabetes patients showed a moderate but significant shortening of TCRB CDR3 length in all four CD4+ subsets. Patients with type 1 diabetes made fewer insertions and deleted more nucleotides at VDJ recombination sites, implying thymic rearrangement abnormalities. Shorter templates might have been favored by PCR, but patient and control samples were amplified and corrected together, so both groups would have been affected equally by any skew.

This clone has a handful of counts. The clone's antigen remains unknown. The input lacks base qualities; no much larger clone sits a single base away. All of the isolated RNA was reverse transcribed with the High Capacity cDNA Reverse Transcription Kit, so expressed TCRB transcripts were sequenced. Naive, central memory and regulatory T cell samples underwent deep immunoSEQ sequencing, averaging roughly 3.4 million total reads per sample. Sorted cells were lysed in RLT buffer and RNA was extracted with DNase-treated RNeasy Micro or Mini kits, depending on cell number. Each cell subset was processed separately to prevent cross-contamination, with patient and healthy donor samples processed together. The immunoSEQ multiplex PCR was used to amplify TCRB sequences from cDNA, yielding 87-bp fragments that span the CDR3 region. Sequencing of the amplicons was performed on the Illumina HiSeq platform. On the authors' methods: Synthetic template baselines were used to correct PCR bias computationally, reads within Hamming distance 2 were collapsed, and singletons that could not be merged were discarded. By aligning reads against IMGT, V, D and J genes, CDR3 length, and insertions or deletions at six rearrangement sites were assigned. Within each subset, clonotype counts were normalized to sorted cell number, and only after that were true diversity and Gini coefficients computed with the tcR R package. The overlap coefficient, calculated on TCRB nucleotide sequences, was used to quantify repertoire sharing. Out-of-frame TCRB sequences from naive cells were analyzed as a proxy for the pre-selection repertoire. The table comes from immuneACCESS by way of TCRdb, which keeps in-frame sequences with V and J called. Part of the clones is missing from these tables; in studies checked, under half for an unresolved V gene and the rest for unknown reasons. From that table come the V and J calls and clone size; the DNA was used to work out D and trimming. Within this sample are 600,000 to 700,000 clones, with 10% to 15% of them counted one time only. Of the sample, approximately 0.02% is held by the ten largest clones.

Each donor gave one peripheral blood draw, averaging approximately 0.11 L, which was collected into heparinised tubes. A BD FACSAria II and a panel including CD45RO, CCR7, CD25, CD127, CD95 and CD27 were used to sort naive, central memory, regulatory and stem cell-like memory CD4+ T cells. Purity was above 98% for every sorted population. PBMCs were isolated immediately by Lymphoprep density gradient centrifugation and stained directly without culture. So that batch effects would be minimized, each experiment stained and sorted samples in pairs, pairing one healthy donor with one patient. Sequences KGHSH (CDR1) and LQKENI (CDR2) are obtained from the germline V gene. V is clipped by 1 base and J by 3 bases, and the sequence between their germline boundaries is 15 bases long. The CDR3 has 17 amino acids, counting the end cysteine and phenylalanine. This entry keeps only the CDR3 DNA: 51 bases, framed from base 1.

The sequence came from a man between 18 and 29 years old with type 1 diabetes. Recombination linked TRBV18 to TRBJ2-2; there is no confident call for the D gene. Input material: naive CD4+ T cells from blood. This specimen's cell subset or site label, per the study, means: true naive CD4+ T cells. The CDR3 here reads CASSPRIPKADTGELFF. The DNA sequence is TGTGCCAGCTCACCACGAATTCCGAAGGCGGACACCGGGGAGCTGTTTTTT.